This T cell receptor beta chain was profiled in a study of regulatory T cells in long-lasting Graves disease. Germline V gene sequence: CDR1 SGHRS, CDR2 YFSETQ. V gave up 0 bases and J gave up 6 bases; unmatched junction bases: 3. This CDR3 is built from 16 residues. Both iRepertoire HTBI primers and Arm-PCR of CDR3 regions were used to build the TCR beta libraries. MiXCR, applied by TCRdb to the multiplex PCR reads, yields one record per CDR3 protein. This table has 550,000 to 650,000 distinct CDR3 sequences, about 16% appearing once. Time point denoted: newly diagnosed GD, antithyroid drugs for less than 3 months. After RNA was extracted from PBMCs, the TCR library was made from it. The sample holds many counts of this clonotype. These data were likewise used in another study, on T cells in Graves' hyperthyroidism and ophthalmopathy. As that report states: Most thyroid clonotypes that were expanded above 0.001 also turned up in blood.

The sequencing used peripheral blood mononuclear cells (PBMCs), collected at new diagnosis, from a patient treated with antithyroid drugs. The receptor was isolated from a man between 18 and 29 years old with Graves disease. The gene calls are TRBV5-1 and TRBJ2-1; 13 nucleotides agree with TRBD2. The CDR3 DNA sequence: TGCGCCAGCAGCTTGGAACTAGCGGGAGGGGGCAATGAGCAGTTCTTC. It specifies CASSLELAGGGNEQFF.